These 21 T cell receptor beta chains were all obtained from the same sample, sequenced in a study of blood T cell repertoires in COVID-19. TCRdb's copy holds only in-frame clones and misses some; the assay was immunoSEQ multiplex PCR. The sample has roughly 67,000 clones, around 87% seen once; the top ten hold roughly 1.2%. The specimen was peripheral blood. These receptors were obtained from a woman in her fifties or sixties with acute or convalescent COVID-19.

The chain combines TRBV29-1 with TRBJ2-3, with a tentative D call TRBD1 (5 bases). The CDR3 is 10 amino acids. Germline V gives CDR1 SQVTM, CDR2 ANQGSEA. The germline V and J ends were trimmed by 6 bases and 7 bases, with 8 bases remaining between them. DNA of the CDR3: TGCAGCGTCAGGGTTAATACGCAGTATTTT. Translated, it gives CSVRVNTQYF.

The chain uses TRBV7-2 and TRBJ2-7, with TRBD2 matching 12 bases. V was pared by 1 base and J by 4 bases, with 8 bases of the junction left unmatched. The CDR3 has 17 amino acids. Germline V gene data show CDR1 as SGHTA and CDR2 as FQGNSA. The chain's CDR3 is CASSLGPSGRELYEQYV. The CDR3 coding sequence is TGTGCCAGCAGCTTAGGTCCTAGCGGGAGGGAATTGTACGAGCAGTACGTC.

V gene TRBV12-3 or TRBV12-4 combines with J gene TRBJ2-1, with D tentatively TRBD1 (6 bases). The CDR3 is made up of 13 amino acids. V was clipped by 5 bases and J by 12 bases, with 17 bases between them. This CDR3 reads CASSLSLIQGQFF. In DNA, the CDR3 is TGTGCCAGCAGTCTATCCCTTATACAGGGGCAGTTCTTC.

The rearrangement joins TRBV10-3 to TRBJ1-2; 8 positions agree with TRBD1. Germline V gene lookup returns CDR1 ENHRY and CDR2 SYGVKD. This CDR3 is 13 amino acids long. Losses at the gene ends were 5 bases for V and 3 bases for J; bases not matched to a gene: 2. CDR3 coding DNA: TGTGCCATCAGTTTGACAGGGGACTATGGCTACACCTTC. This encodes CAISLTGDYGYTF.

The count of this clone is one. The rearrangement links TRBV14 to TRBJ1-4, with 8 bases lining up with TRBD1. Losses at the gene ends were 2 bases for V and 10 bases for J; bases not matched to a gene: 15. Germline loops: CDR1 SGHDN, CDR2 FVKESK. This CDR3 has 17 residues. The CDR3 bases are TGTGCCAGCAGCCAAAAGTTGGGACAGGATAACTTGGGAAAACTGTTTTTT. This sequence encodes CASSQKLGQDNLGKLFF.

The chain carries TRBV11-2 and TRBJ1-1; TRBD1 might be the D (6 bases). Germline CDR1 is SGHAT and CDR2 is FQNNGV. V was trimmed by 5 bases and J by 0 bases, leaving 13 bases between them. The CDR3 consists of 15 residues. CDR3 protein: CASSPDRPMNTEAFF. The CDR3 DNA reads TGTGCCAGCAGCCCGGACAGACCCATGAACACTGAAGCTTTCTTT.

The rearrangement links TRBV6-5 to TRBJ1-2; possible D gene TRBD1, 5 bases. The CDR3 sequence is 14 residues long. Trimming took 6 bases from V and 4 from J, leaving 15 bases between them. CDR1 MNHEY and CDR2 SVGAGI come from the germline V gene. CDR3 amino acids: CASRPETVLYGYTF. The CDR3 bases are TGTGCCAGCAGACCCGAGACAGTACTCTATGGCTACACCTTC.

The chain joins TRBV3-1 (or the pseudogene TRBV3-2) to TRBJ1-3; a weak D match, TRBD1 (6 bases). The germline V gene encodes CDR1 LGHDT and CDR2 YNNKEL (reference sequence). The germline V and J ends were trimmed by 5 bases and 11 bases, with 13 bases remaining between them. The CDR3 length is 12 residues. CDR3 sequence: CASSLRTASIYF. The CDR3 region has the DNA TGTGCCAGCAGCTTACGGACAGCCTCCATATATTTT.

The chain carries TRBV2 and TRBJ2-1; 7 bases map to TRBD1. V dropped 6 bases and J dropped 2; count of bases not matched to a gene: 4. The CDR3 is 14 residues long. Germline-derived CDR1 and CDR2 are SNHLY and FYNNEI. DNA for the CDR3: TGTGCCAGCAGAGAGGGGACAGCCTACAATGAGCAGTTCTTC. As protein: CASREGTAYNEQFF.

V usage is TRBV5-4 and J usage is TRBJ2-7; 9 nucleotides line up with TRBD1. Germline lookup yields CDR1 SGHNT and CDR2 YYREEE (reference sequence). The ends lost 5 bases at V and 4 bases at J; junction bases unmatched: 7. The CDR3 consists of 14 residues. The CDR3 coding sequence is TGTGCCAGCAGTAAACAGGGGGCAAGGTACGAGCAGTACGTC. This gives the protein CASSKQGARYEQYV.

The rearrangement joins TRBV6-1 to TRBJ1-2; TRBD1 aligns across 9 bases. This CDR3 is built from 16 residues. The V gene's germline CDR1 is MNHNS and CDR2 SASEGT. V was clipped by 1 base and J by 4 bases; unmatched bases: 7. CDR3 nucleotide sequence: TGTGCCAGCAGTGAAGGGGGACAGGGAAGCGCCTATGGCTACACCTTC. Protein sequence: CASSEGGQGSAYGYTF.

The chain links TRBV14 to TRBJ2-3; D is perhaps TRBD2 (7 bases). From germline, CDR1 is SGHDN and CDR2 FVKESK. The CDR3 contains 16 residues. V shed 3 bases and J shed 0 bases, with 13 bases lying between them. The CDR3 DNA reads TGTGCCAGCAGCCAGGGGGGGGCGCCTAGCACAGATACGCAGTATTTT. Its protein product is CASSQGGAPSTDTQYF. The full variable domain, its missing parts supplied by reference TRBV14 and TRBJ2-3, is EAGVTQFPSHSVIEKGQTVTLRCDPISGHDNLYWYRRVMGKEIKFLLHFVKESKQDESGMPNNRFLAERTGGTYSTLKVQPAELEDSGVYFCASSQGGAPSTDTQYFGPGTRLTVL.

This clone was seen more than once but under ten times. The chain joins TRBV7-2 to TRBJ1-2, with TRBD1 matching over 10 bases. V trimming: 2 bases; J trimming: 7 bases; junction bases outside the gene matches: 7. The CDR3 is 15 residues long. Germline CDR1 is SGHTA and CDR2 is FQGNSA. CDR3 nucleotide sequence: TGTGCCAGCAGCTTAAGGGGACAGGGGCCAGGTGGCTACACCTTC. Its translation is CASSLRGQGPGGYTF.

V usage is TRBV18 and J usage is TRBJ2-7; D is uncertain. Trimming took 5 bases from V and 1 from J, leaving 3 bases between them. The CDR3 runs to 11 residues. Germline-derived CDR1 and CDR2 are KGHSH and LQKENI. DNA of the CDR3: TGTGCCAGCTCATCGTCCTACGAGCAGTACGTC. Residues: CASSSSYEQYV.

The gene calls are TRBV19 and TRBJ1-3; tentatively, D is TRBD1 (5 bases). CDR1 is LNHDA, CDR2 SQIVND, per germline (reference sequence). Trimming cost V 3 bases and J 4 bases, with 16 bases left between them. The CDR3 sequence is 16 residues long. Here the CDR3 DNA reads TGTGCCAGTAGTATTTCCGCAGGGTTTGGGGGAAACACCATATATTTT. Translated: CASSISAGFGGNTIYF.

The chain combines TRBV7-9 with TRBJ1-4; no reliable D call. The CDR3 has 19 amino acids. V lost 2 bases, J lost 0 bases, and 19 bases lay in between. CDR1 SEHNR and CDR2 FQNEAQ come from the germline V gene (reference sequence). CDR3 loop: CASSLQLSWAASTNEKLFF. The CDR3, as DNA: TGTGCCAGCAGCTTACAATTATCTTGGGCAGCTTCAACTAATGAAAAACTGTTTTTT.

The V and J genes are TRBV5-1 and TRBJ2-1; a weak D match, TRBD2 (6 bases). There are 14 residues in the CDR3. The germline V gene has CDR1 SGHRS and CDR2 YFSETQ. With 0 bases removed from V and 4 bases from J, the gap between germline ends came to 8 bases. For the CDR3, the DNA is TGCGCCAGCAGCTTGGGCGGGGAGTACAATGAGCAGTTCTTC. Amino acids: CASSLGGEYNEQFF.

The rearrangement uses TRBV5-1 and TRBJ2-2, with 11 bases fitting TRBD2. Germline CDR1 reads SGHRS; CDR2 reads YFSETQ. The V and J ends lost 1 base and 2 bases, in that order; junction bases with no gene match: 4. The CDR3 is 17 amino acids. The CDR3 reads CASSLMTSGINTGELFF. The CDR3 DNA follows: TGCGCCAGCAGCTTGATGACTAGCGGGATAAACACCGGGGAGCTGTTTTTT.

The J gene is TRBJ2-2, the V gene TRBV4-1; the match to TRBD1 covers 10 bases. V shed 5 bases and J 6 bases; nucleotides not matched to a gene: 21. The CDR3 consists of 20 residues. Looked up from germline, CDR1 is MGHRA and CDR2 is YSYEKL. This CDR3 is CASSYPSHSPGQGSSGELFF. CDR3 nucleotides: TGCGCCAGCAGCTATCCTTCTCATTCTCCGGGACAGGGGTCGTCCGGGGAGCTGTTTTTT.

The V call is TRBV3-1 (or the pseudogene TRBV3-2), the J call TRBJ1-2; no firm D call. V was pared by 4 bases and J by 4 bases, with 13 bases between. The CDR3 contains 14 residues. Germline values: CDR1 LGHDT, CDR2 YNNKEL (reference sequence). The CDR3 spells CASSRNGESYGYTF. DNA for the CDR3: TGTGCCAGCAGCCGAAACGGGGAGTCCTATGGCTACACCTTC.

This clone was recorded a few times. The rearrangement links TRBV6-2 or TRBV6-3 to TRBJ1-5, with D possibly TRBD1 on 5 matching bases. From germline, CDR1 is MNHEY and CDR2 SVGEGT. V lost 0 bases and J lost 7, with 7 bases in between. The CDR3 contains 13 residues. As DNA, the CDR3 is TGTGCCAGCAGTTACTCAAGGGGCCAGCCCCAGCATTTT. Translated: CASSYSRGQPQHF.